This entry lists 14 T cell receptor beta chains sequenced from one sample in a study of blood T cell repertoires in COVID-19. TCRdb's copy holds only in-frame clones and misses some; the assay was immunoSEQ multiplex PCR. The table records 35,000 to 45,000 clones, 85% to 95% of them present only once. Sequenced material: peripheral blood. The receptors stem from a man aged 45-65 years with COVID-19, enrolled during active disease.

The J gene is TRBJ1-1, the V gene TRBV10-2, with D possibly matching TRBD1 (5 bases). Germline loops: CDR1 WSHSY, CDR2 SAAADI. V was cut by 7 bases and J by 1 base, with 10 bases left in between. This CDR3 contains 13 residues. The CDR3 reads CASTRQTNTEAFF. CDR3 nucleotides: TGCGCCAGCACCAGACAGACGAACACTGAAGCTTTCTTT.

Written as DNA, the CDR3 is TGTGCCAGCAGCTTATCCGGGGAATCACCCCTCCACTTT. Protein product: CASSLSGESPLHF. J is TRBJ1-6 and V is TRBV11-3; D is ambiguous. The germline V and J ends were trimmed by 2 bases and 10 bases, with 9 bases remaining between them. CDR3 size: 13 residues. Germline V gene data show CDR1 as SGHNT and CDR2 as YENEEA.

The rearrangement uses TRBV6-2 or TRBV6-3 and TRBJ2-7; D not resolved. This CDR3 comprises 14 residues. Germline V CDR1 and CDR2: MNHEY, SVGEGT. With 2 bases removed from V and 1 base from J, the gap between germline ends came to 9 bases. The CDR3 here is CASSYSPRSYEQYF. The DNA of the CDR3 is TGTGCCAGCAGTTACAGCCCGAGATCCTACGAGCAGTACTTC.

The chain recombines TRBV5-6 with TRBJ1-6; no reliable D call. V lost 0 bases and J lost 8, with 6 bases in between. This CDR3 is 13 amino acids long. The germline V gene encodes CDR1 SGHDT and CDR2 YYEEEE. The chain's CDR3 is CASSLARYSPLHF. The CDR3 DNA reads as TGTGCCAGCAGCTTGGCGCGGTATTCACCCCTCCACTTT.

This sequence joins TRBV5-6 and TRBJ2-3; 10 positions agree with TRBD2. From germline, CDR1 is SGHDT and CDR2 YYEEEE. This CDR3 contains 16 residues. Germline trimming cut 1 base from V and 2 bases from J; bases unmatched to any gene: 4. CDR3 bases: TGTGCCAGCAGCTTGCTGGGACTAGCGAACACAGATACGCAGTATTTT. It is translated as CASSLLGLANTDTQYF.

The chain combines TRBV5-4 with TRBJ1-2, with TRBD1 as a possible D gene (6 bases). V dropped 5 bases and J dropped 2 bases, with 13 bases sitting between them. The CDR3 extends over 14 amino acids. In germline, CDR1 is SGHNT, CDR2 YYREEE (reference sequence). DNA of the CDR3: TGTGCCAGCAGTTATACAGGGACCAACTATGGCTACACCTTC. Protein: CASSYTGTNYGYTF. The variable domain in full, completed from reference TRBV5-4 and TRBJ1-2, reads ETGVTQSPTHLIKTRGQQVTLRCSSQSGHNTVSWYQQALGQGPQFIFQYYREEENGRGNFPPRFSGLQFPNYSSELNVNALELDDSALYLCASSYTGTNYGYTFGSGTRLTVV.

The chain joins TRBV5-1 to TRBJ1-1, with D perhaps matching TRBD1 (6 bases). Per the germline V gene, CDR1 is SGHRS and CDR2 is YFSETQ. V was clipped by 0 bases and J by 1 base, with 10 bases between them. The CDR3 runs 15 residues. CDR3 nucleotide sequence: TGCGCCAGCAGCTTGGCACCGACAGGGAACACTGAAGCTTTCTTT. Its translation: CASSLAPTGNTEAFF.

This rearrangement joins TRBV4-2 to TRBJ2-3; 9 bases map to TRBD2. The CDR3 is 14 amino acids. The germline V gene encodes CDR1 LGHNA and CDR2 YNFKEQ. J lost 3 bases, V lost 7 bases, and 5 bases had no gene match. The CDR3 coding sequence is TGTGCCAGCACAAGACTAGCGGATACAGATACGCAGTATTTT. It translates to CASTRLADTDTQYF.

CDR3 residues: CASSSSSYNEQFF. The DNA of the CDR3 is TGTGCCAGCAGCTCCAGCTCCTACAATGAGCAGTTCTTC. V is TRBV11-1 and J is TRBJ2-1; D is uncertain. CDR1 is SGHAT, CDR2 FQDESV, per germline (reference sequence). V was clipped by 4 bases and J by 0 bases, with 4 bases between them. The CDR3 sequence is 13 residues long.

This chain uses TRBV10-3 with TRBJ1-5, with no clear D. Trimming took 10 bases from V and 11 from J, leaving 21 bases between them. Germline lookup yields CDR1 ENHRY and CDR2 SYGVKD. The CDR3 runs 13 residues. The CDR3 region is CATWAGAQSAQHF. CDR3 bases: TGTGCCACCTGGGCGGGCGCGCAATCGGCCCAGCATTTT.

The gene calls are TRBV7-6 and TRBJ1-1; D is undetermined. The CDR3 contains 13 residues. Trimming shortened V by 5 bases and J by 0 bases, and 7 bases separated the two germline ends. The germline V gene has CDR1 SGHVS and CDR2 FNYEAQ. The CDR3 DNA sequence: TGTGCCAGCAGCACCACTATGAACACTGAAGCTTTCTTT. It translates to CASSTTMNTEAFF.

The gene calls are TRBV6-5 and TRBJ2-7, with D possibly being TRBD1 (8 bases). The V and J ends lost 7 bases and 6 bases respectively, with 16 bases between them. The CDR3 covers 13 residues. The germline V gene encodes CDR1 MNHEY and CDR2 SVGAGI. The CDR3, as DNA: TGTGCCAGCACCTGGACAGGGAGGGGCGAGCAGTACTTC. Amino acids: CASTWTGRGEQYF.

The CDR3 region is CASSLQAIFGYTF. For the CDR3, the DNA is TGTGCCAGCAGTTTACAGGCCATCTTCGGCTACACCTTC. The chain joins TRBV12-3 or TRBV12-4 to TRBJ1-2; D is ambiguous. Trimming left V 2 bases short and J 8 bases short, with 12 bases between. This CDR3 has 13 residues.

This clone was recorded once. CDR3 residues: CASSVGQGTYNEQFF. In DNA form, the CDR3 reads TGCGCCAGCAGCGTTGGACAGGGTACCTACAATGAGCAGTTCTTC. This rearrangement joins TRBV5-1 to TRBJ2-1, with 8 bases fitting TRBD1. Germline lookup yields CDR1 SGHRS and CDR2 YFSETQ. CDR3 length: 15 amino acids. With V trimmed by 4 bases and J by 2 bases, 5 bases remained unmatched.